This T cell receptor beta chain was retrieved from a study of T cell responses to AZD1222 COVID-19 vaccine. Study outcomes and limitations: No repertoire was sampled before or during the peak T cell response, only after it.

Germline lookup yields CDR1 SGHVS and CDR2 FQNEAQ. V was cut by 1 base and J by 0 bases, with 9 bases left in between. The length of the CDR3 is 15 residues. Note on this clone: The antigen is not known.

Sequenced by immunoSEQ multiplex PCR; TCRdb stores in-frame clones only, minus some. The sample has tens of thousands of clones; around three quarters are singletons. The sequence was obtained from an adult in good health. The input for sequencing was peripheral blood, taken on day 0 of AZD1222 vaccination. This chain joins TRBV7-8 and TRBJ1-1; D uncertain. For the CDR3, the DNA is TGTGCCAGCAGCTTAGGGTCGGTAATGAACACTGAAGCTTTCTTT. Encoded protein: CASSLGSVMNTEAFF.